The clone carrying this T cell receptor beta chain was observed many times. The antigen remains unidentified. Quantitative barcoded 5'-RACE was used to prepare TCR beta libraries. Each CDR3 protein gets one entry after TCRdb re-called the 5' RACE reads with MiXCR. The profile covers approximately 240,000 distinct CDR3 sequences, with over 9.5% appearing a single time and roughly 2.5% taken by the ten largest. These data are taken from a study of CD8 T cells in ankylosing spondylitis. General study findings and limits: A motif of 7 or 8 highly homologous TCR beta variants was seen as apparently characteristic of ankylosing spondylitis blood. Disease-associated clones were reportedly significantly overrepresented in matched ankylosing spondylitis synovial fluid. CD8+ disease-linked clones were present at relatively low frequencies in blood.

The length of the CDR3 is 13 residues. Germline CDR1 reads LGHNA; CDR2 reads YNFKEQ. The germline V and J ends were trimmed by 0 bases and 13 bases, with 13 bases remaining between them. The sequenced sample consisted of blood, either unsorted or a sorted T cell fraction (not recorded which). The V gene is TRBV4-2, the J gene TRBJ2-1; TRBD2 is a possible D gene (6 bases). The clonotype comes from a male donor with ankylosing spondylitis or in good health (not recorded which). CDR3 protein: CASSQDRRDPQFF. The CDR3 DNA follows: TGTGCCAGCAGCCAAGATCGGCGGGATCCCCAGTTCTTC.